This T cell receptor beta chain was found in a study of cytomegalovirus exposure and HLA in healthy donors. Amplification used 60 Vbeta primers and 13 Jbeta primers. This table comes from immunoSEQ multiplex PCR, and its TCRdb copy is limited to in-frame clones, with some not included. The sample lists about 140,000 clones, about 79% occurring once. Unrecorded immune exposures were likely, despite nominal health at sampling. This CDR3 spans 14 amino acids. Losses at the gene ends were 2 bases for V and 3 bases for J; bases not matched to a gene: 4. The germline gives CDR1 MNHEY, CDR2 SVGAGI. The chain carries TRBV6-5 and TRBJ2-7; 7 nucleotides agree with TRBD1. The sequencing sample was made of PBMCs. This sequence was found in a middle-aged man in good health and CMV-seropositive. CDR3 region: CASSYGRGRYEQYF. The DNA for the CDR3 is TGTGCCAGCAGTTACGGTAGGGGGCGCTACGAGCAGTACTTC.